The source of this TCR beta chain is a study of low-dose radiotherapy and immunotherapy resistance in tumors. Study summary: Over 26 weeks, cohort 2 got 1 Gy every two weeks, reaching 13 Gy. The regimen for patients comprised intravenous nivolumab 240 mg every two weeks plus intravenous ipilimumab 1 mg/kg every six weeks.

Trimming stripped 9 bases from V and 8 bases from J, with 25 bases between. CDR3 length: 15 residues. CDR1 is MDHEN and CDR2 is SYDVKM in the germline V gene. Primers targeting TRAV and TRBV primed first-strand cDNA, covering alpha and beta chains. With a constant-region primer and a V-primer adapter, TCRs were subjected to 20 PCR cycles of amplification. mRNA, once isolated, was amplified by in vitro transcription. TCRdb re-called the reads through MiXCR, storing one row per CDR3 protein. The sample lists 54,000 or so distinct CDR3 sequences; approximately 25% were seen once. Described time point: before trial treatment. The treatment that donors received included nivolumab, ipilimumab, aspirin, low-dose cyclophosphamide and low-dose radiotherapy.

This TCR was sampled from a male donor with prostate cancer. Specimen: PBMCs, collected before treatment. The chain is built from TRBV28 and TRBJ1-2; unclear D gene. The CDR3 DNA is TGTGCCAGTAACGGCGATGGTGTAGACGGTGTAGGCTACACCTTC. Translated, it gives CASNGDGVDGVGYTF.